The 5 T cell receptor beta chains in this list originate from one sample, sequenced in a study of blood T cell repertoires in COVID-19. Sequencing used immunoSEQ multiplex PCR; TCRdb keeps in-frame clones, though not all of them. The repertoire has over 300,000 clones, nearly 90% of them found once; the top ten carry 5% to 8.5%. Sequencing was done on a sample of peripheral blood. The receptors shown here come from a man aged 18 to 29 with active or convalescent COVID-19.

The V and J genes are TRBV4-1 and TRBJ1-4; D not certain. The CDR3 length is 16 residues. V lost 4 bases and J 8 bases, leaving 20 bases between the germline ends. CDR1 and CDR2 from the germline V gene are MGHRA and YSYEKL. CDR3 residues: CASSPKPLIREEKLFF. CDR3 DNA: TGCGCCAGCAGCCCAAAACCACTGATCCGAGAAGAAAAACTGTTTTTT.

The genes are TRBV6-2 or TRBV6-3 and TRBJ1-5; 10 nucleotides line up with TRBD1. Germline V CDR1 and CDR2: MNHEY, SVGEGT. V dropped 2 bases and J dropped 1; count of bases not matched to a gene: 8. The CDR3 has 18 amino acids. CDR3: CASSYTGTGVVSNQPQHF. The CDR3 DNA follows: TGTGCCAGCAGTTACACCGGGACAGGGGTCGTAAGCAATCAGCCCCAGCATTTT.

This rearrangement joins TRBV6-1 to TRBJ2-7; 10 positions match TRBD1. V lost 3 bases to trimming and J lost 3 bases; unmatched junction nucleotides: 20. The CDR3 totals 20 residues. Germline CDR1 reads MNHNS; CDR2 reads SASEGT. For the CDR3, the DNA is TGTGCCAGCAGTGATCCCTCCGGGACAGGGGCCCCCCTATGGCTCTACGAGCAGTACTTC. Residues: CASSDPSGTGAPLWLYEQYF.

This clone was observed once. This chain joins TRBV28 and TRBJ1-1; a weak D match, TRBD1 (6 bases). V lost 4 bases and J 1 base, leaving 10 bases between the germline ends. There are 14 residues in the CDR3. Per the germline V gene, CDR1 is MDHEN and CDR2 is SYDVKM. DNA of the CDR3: TGTGCCAGCAGTTCGACAGGCAGGAACACTGAAGCTTTCTTT. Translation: CASSSTGRNTEAFF.

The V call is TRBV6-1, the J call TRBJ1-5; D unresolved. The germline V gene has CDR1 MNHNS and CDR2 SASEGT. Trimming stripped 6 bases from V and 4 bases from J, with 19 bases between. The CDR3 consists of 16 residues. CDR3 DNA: TGTGCCAGCAGGGAAACTGTTGGCTCCAGGAATCAGCCCCAGCATTTT. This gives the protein CASRETVGSRNQPQHF.